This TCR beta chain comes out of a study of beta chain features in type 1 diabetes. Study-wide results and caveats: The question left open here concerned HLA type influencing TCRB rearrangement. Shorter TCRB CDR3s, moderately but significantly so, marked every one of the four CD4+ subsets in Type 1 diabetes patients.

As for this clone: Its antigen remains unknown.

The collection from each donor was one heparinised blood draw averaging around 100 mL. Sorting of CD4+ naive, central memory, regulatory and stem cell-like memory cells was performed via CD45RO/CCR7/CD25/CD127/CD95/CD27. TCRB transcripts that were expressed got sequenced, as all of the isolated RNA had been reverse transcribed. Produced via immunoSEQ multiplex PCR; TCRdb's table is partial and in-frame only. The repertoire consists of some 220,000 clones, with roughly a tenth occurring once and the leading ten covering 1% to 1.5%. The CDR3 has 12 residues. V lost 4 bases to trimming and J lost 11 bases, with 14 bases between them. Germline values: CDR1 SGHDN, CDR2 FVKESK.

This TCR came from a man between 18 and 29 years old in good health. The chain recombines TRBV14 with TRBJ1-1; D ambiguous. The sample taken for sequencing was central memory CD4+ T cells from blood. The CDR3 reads CASSPDRILAFF. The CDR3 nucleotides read TGTGCCAGCAGCCCGGACCGCATTCTGGCTTTCTTT.